Presented here are 27 T cell receptor beta chains from one specimen sequenced in a study of blood T cell repertoires in COVID-19. TCRdb's table, derived via immunoSEQ multiplex PCR, lists solely in-frame clones and lacks some. The table includes some 490,000 clones, approximately 91% detected once. Sequencing used PBMCs or T cells enriched from blood (not recorded which). These receptor sequences come from a woman aged 55-70 years who had recovered from COVID-19.

The chain recombines TRBV5-1 with TRBJ2-7; 7 nucleotides match TRBD2. Per the germline V gene, CDR1 is SGHRS and CDR2 is YFSETQ. This CDR3 comprises 14 residues. Germline trimming cut 3 bases from V and 3 bases from J; bases unmatched to any gene: 6. The CDR3: CASSSRGDSYEQYF. DNA of the CDR3: TGCGCCAGCAGCTCTCGGGGGGATAGCTACGAGCAGTACTTC.

This clone is a singleton in its sample. The chain couples TRBV29-1 to TRBJ1-3; D remains unclear. Germline V gene data show CDR1 as SQVTM and CDR2 as ANQGSEA. V dropped 4 bases and J dropped 3 bases, with 13 bases sitting between them. The CDR3 extends over 14 amino acids. CDR3 DNA sequence: TGCAGCGTTGCGGTGCCTTCCCTTGGAAACACCATATATTTT. Protein sequence: CSVAVPSLGNTIYF.

The chain combines TRBV10-1 with TRBJ2-1; 7 nucleotides line up with TRBD1. Germline V gives CDR1 WNHNN, CDR2 SYGVQD (reference sequence). With 3 bases clipped from V and 6 bases from J, the junction kept 5 bases outside the gene matches. This CDR3 has 14 amino acids. The CDR3 loop is CASSDFGTVNEQFF. As DNA, the CDR3 is TGCGCCAGCAGTGACTTTGGGACAGTCAATGAGCAGTTCTTC.

J is TRBJ2-6 and V is TRBV11-2; D is possibly TRBD2 (7 bases). The CDR3 loop spans 18 amino acids. The germline V gene encodes CDR1 SGHAT and CDR2 FQNNGV. The V end was cut by 1 base, the J end by 0 bases, with 13 bases between. CDR3 sequence: CASSLVRGALSGANVLTF. The CDR3 DNA reads TGTGCCAGCAGCTTAGTTCGGGGGGCGCTCTCTGGGGCCAACGTCCTGACTTTC.

The sample holds one count of this clone. The chain employs TRBV19 and TRBJ1-3, with a possible D match to TRBD1 (6 bases). This CDR3 region has 15 residues. The ends were cut back, 6 bases at V and 4 bases at J, with 16 bases in the middle. Germline CDR1 and CDR2: LNHDA and SQIVND (reference sequence). In nucleotides, the CDR3 is TGTGCCAGTAGCCCCATCGCGGGGGGCGGAAACACCATATATTTT. Encoded protein: CASSPIAGGGNTIYF.

CDR3 nucleotides: TGTGCTAGTGCCCTCCCCAGGGGTGCAGATACGCAGTATTTT. This codes for CASALPRGADTQYF. This rearrangement joins TRBV12-5 to TRBJ2-3, with D perhaps TRBD1 (6 bases). CDR1 LGHNT and CDR2 FRNRAP come from the germline V gene. Deletions cut 7 bases from V and 4 bases from J, with 15 bases between. CDR3 size: 14 residues.

The rearrangement joins TRBV7-6 to TRBJ2-5; TRBD1 agrees at 7 bases. This CDR3 has 15 amino acids. CDR1 and CDR2 (germline): SGHVS, FNYEAQ. J was trimmed by 1 base and V by 3 bases; bases with no gene match: 5. The CDR3 region has the DNA TGTGCCAGCAGCTTCACAGGGGACGGCCAAGAGACCCAGTACTTC. It translates to CASSFTGDGQETQYF.

In nucleotides, the CDR3 is TGTGCCAGCAGGCTAAGGGGGGGCTCCTACAATGAGCAGTTCTTC. Translation: CASRLRGGSYNEQFF. V gene TRBV6-5 combines with J gene TRBJ2-1, with D perhaps matching TRBD2 (7 bases). Germline V gene sequence: CDR1 MNHEY, CDR2 SVGAGI. Trimming shortened V by 6 bases and J by 0 bases, and 12 bases separated the two germline ends. The CDR3 extends over 15 amino acids.

This chain uses TRBV12-3 or TRBV12-4 with TRBJ2-5; D call uncertain. Trimming left V 6 bases short and J 1 base short, with 6 bases between. The CDR3 sequence is 12 residues long. DNA of the CDR3: TGTGCCAGCAGAATCCTCCAAGAGACCCAGTACTTC. Its protein product is CASRILQETQYF.

The rearrangement uses TRBV7-8 and TRBJ1-5; 10 positions match TRBD1. This CDR3 is built from 15 residues. V lost 2 bases, J lost 5 bases, and 3 bases stayed unmatched. Looked up from germline, CDR1 is SGHVS and CDR2 is FQNEAQ. CDR3 nucleotides: TGTGCCAGCAGCTTACTTGACAGGGGGCATCAGCCCCAGCATTTT. It codes for CASSLLDRGHQPQHF.

The chain has TRBV27 and TRBJ1-5; D gene ambiguous. The CDR3 runs 15 residues. Between the trimmed V and J ends, which lost 3 bases and 7 bases, there was a span of 16 bases. Germline CDR1 is MNHEY and CDR2 is SMNVEV (reference sequence). CDR3 bases: TGTGCCAGCAGTTTTCTCCCGGTTCTAACGCAGCCCCAGCATTTT. Translating it yields CASSFLPVLTQPQHF.

This chain links TRBV2 with TRBJ2-1, with 7 nucleotides matching TRBD2. Losses at the gene ends were 5 bases for V and 10 bases for J; bases not matched to a gene: 11. CDR1 SNHLY and CDR2 FYNNEI come from the germline V gene. CDR3 length equals 14 residues. The CDR3: CASSTSASPGEQFF. DNA for the CDR3: TGTGCCAGCAGTACTAGCGCCAGTCCTGGGGAGCAGTTCTTC.

This chain uses TRBV24-1 with TRBJ1-1; 7 nucleotides align to TRBD1. The CDR3 extends over 13 amino acids. Unmatched junction bases numbered 5, after V lost 6 bases and J lost 5 bases. Germline V gene lookup returns CDR1 KGHDR and CDR2 SFDVKD. As DNA, the CDR3 is TGTGCCACCAGTATAACAGGGGCTACTGAAGCTTTCTTT. Its protein is CATSITGATEAFF.

V and J are TRBV7-8 and TRBJ1-5; D is possibly TRBD1 (5 bases). The CDR3 has 14 residues. The germline V and J ends were trimmed by 5 bases and 3 bases, with 11 bases remaining between them. Germline V gene sequence: CDR1 SGHVS, CDR2 FQNEAQ. The CDR3 is CASSLTDLNQPQHF. CDR3 nucleotide sequence: TGTGCCAGCAGCCTGACAGACCTCAATCAGCCCCAGCATTTT.

The chain recombines TRBV4-1 with TRBJ2-5, with D maybe TRBD1 (6 bases). Trimming stripped 0 bases from V and 1 base from J, with 9 bases between. Germline V lookup: CDR1 MGHRA, CDR2 YSYEKL. The CDR3 loop spans 15 amino acids. The CDR3 protein is CASSQETGRQETQYF. Written as DNA, the CDR3 is TGCGCCAGCAGCCAAGAAACAGGGCGCCAAGAGACCCAGTACTTC.

V and J are TRBV4-1 and TRBJ1-5; D not certain. The CDR3 is 15 residues long. Trimming removed 1 base at V and 6 bases at J, with 13 bases between. CDR1 MGHRA and CDR2 YSYEKL come from the germline V gene. CDR3 in amino acids: CASSQVAATGQPQHF. DNA of the CDR3: TGCGCCAGCAGCCAAGTCGCCGCAACCGGTCAGCCCCAGCATTTT.

V gene TRBV5-8 combines with J gene TRBJ1-6; 8 bases agree with TRBD1. CDR1 and CDR2 from the germline V gene are SGHTS and YDEGEE. The trim removed 5 bases at V and 0 bases at J, leaving 1 base unmatched. The CDR3 is 15 residues long. Here the CDR3 reads CASRDRGSYNSPLHF. The CDR3 nucleotides read TGTGCCAGCAGAGACAGGGGCTCCTATAATTCACCCCTCCACTTT.

The chain combines TRBV10-3 with TRBJ2-7; TRBD1 aligns across 7 bases. This CDR3 contains 15 residues. Germline loops: CDR1 ENHRY, CDR2 SYGVKD. V gave up 4 bases and J gave up 4 bases; unmatched junction bases: 10. For the CDR3, the DNA is TGTGCCATCAGTGCCAGGGACAGTTTCATGTACGAGCAGTACTTC. This codes for CAISARDSFMYEQYF.

The rearrangement uses TRBV24-1 and TRBJ1-4, with 7 nucleotides matching TRBD1. The CDR3 runs 14 residues. V shed 8 bases and J 2 bases; nucleotides not matched to a gene: 4. Germline CDR1 reads KGHDR; CDR2 reads SFDVKD. The CDR3 sequence is CATKEDRTNEKLFF. DNA of the CDR3: TGTGCCACCAAAGAGGACAGGACTAATGAAAAACTGTTTTTT.

The chain couples TRBV9 to TRBJ2-3, with 7 bases aligning to TRBD2. With 6 bases clipped from V and 14 bases from J, the junction kept 15 bases outside the gene matches. Germline lookup yields CDR1 SGDLS and CDR2 YYNGEE. This CDR3 comprises 13 residues. For the CDR3, the DNA is TGTGCCAGCACCCCGGCGGGGGATCGGGACTTGTATTTT. It codes for CASTPAGDRDLYF.

The gene calls are TRBV9 and TRBJ2-1, with a weak D call TRBD1 (6 bases). CDR1 is SGDLS, CDR2 YYNGEE, per germline. The V gene lost 4 bases and the J gene lost 3 bases, with 14 bases spanning the gap. The CDR3 consists of 15 residues. CDR3 in DNA: TGTGCCAGCAGCAAACAGGGAGAAGGCTACAATGAGCAGTTCTTC. Translating it yields CASSKQGEGYNEQFF.

This clone was observed once. The rearrangement uses TRBV29-1 and TRBJ2-3; perhaps TRBD1 as D (6 bases). The CDR3 extends over 15 amino acids. Germline CDR1 reads SQVTM; CDR2 reads ANQGSEA. The germline V and J ends were trimmed by 0 bases and 4 bases, with 14 bases remaining between them. For the CDR3, the DNA is TGCAGCGTTGAAGACGGAACAGGGAGCCCAGATACGCAGTATTTT. It yields the protein CSVEDGTGSPDTQYF.

The J gene is TRBJ1-1, the V gene TRBV12-3 or TRBV12-4, with a tentative D call TRBD1 (5 bases). Trimming stripped 5 bases from V and 5 bases from J, with 12 bases between. The CDR3 spans 13 residues. The CDR3 DNA sequence: TGTGCCAGCAGTCCTCAGGGAGGGACTGAAGCTTTCTTT. Protein: CASSPQGGTEAFF.

The V and J genes are TRBV19 and TRBJ1-5; no reliable D call. Trimming left V 7 bases short and J 3 bases short, with 7 bases between. There are 12 residues in the CDR3. In germline, CDR1 is LNHDA, CDR2 SQIVND (reference sequence). The CDR3 bases are TGTGCCAGTAAGCAGGTCAATCAGCCCCAGCATTTT. Translating gives CASKQVNQPQHF.

The chain links TRBV10-3 to TRBJ1-2; 12 bases line up with TRBD1. CDR1 and CDR2 from the germline V gene are ENHRY and SYGVKD. V lost 6 bases to trimming and J lost 6 bases; unmatched junction nucleotides: 5. The CDR3 has 14 amino acids. The DNA for the CDR3 is TGTGCCATCAGAGGGACAGGGGGCAGCGATGGCTACACCTTC. This codes for CAIRGTGGSDGYTF.

The chain carries TRBV3-1 (or the pseudogene TRBV3-2) and TRBJ1-3; D is ambiguous. Germline CDR1 reads LGHDT; CDR2 reads YNNKEL (reference sequence). The V end lost 4 bases, the J end lost 4 bases, and 14 bases lay between the germline ends. The CDR3 covers 15 residues. The DNA of the CDR3 is TGTGCCAGCAGCCCGAGTCGGGTAGGAGGAAACACCATATATTTT. It translates to CASSPSRVGGNTIYF.

The sample holds one count of this clone. CDR3 in DNA: TGTGCCAGCAGTGAGCGGCACGGTGAAAAACTGTTTTTT. This gives the protein CASSERHGEKLFF. The rearrangement links TRBV6-1 to TRBJ1-4; D uncertain. Germline CDR1 reads MNHNS; CDR2 reads SASEGT. Trimming removed 3 bases at V and 7 bases at J, with 9 bases between. The CDR3 length is 13 residues.